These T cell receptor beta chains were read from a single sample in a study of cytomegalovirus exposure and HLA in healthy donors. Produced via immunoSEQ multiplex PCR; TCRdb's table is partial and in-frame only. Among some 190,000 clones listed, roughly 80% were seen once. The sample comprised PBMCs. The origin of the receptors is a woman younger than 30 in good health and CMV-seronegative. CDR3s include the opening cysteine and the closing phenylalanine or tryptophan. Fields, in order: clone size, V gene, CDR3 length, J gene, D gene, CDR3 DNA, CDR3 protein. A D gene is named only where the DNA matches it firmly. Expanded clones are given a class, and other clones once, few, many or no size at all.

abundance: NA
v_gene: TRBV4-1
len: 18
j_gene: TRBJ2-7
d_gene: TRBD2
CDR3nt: TGCGCCAGCAGCCCGTATACGGCTAGCGGGTTTTTGAGCTACGAGCAGTACTTC
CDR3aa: CASSPYTASGFLSYEQYF

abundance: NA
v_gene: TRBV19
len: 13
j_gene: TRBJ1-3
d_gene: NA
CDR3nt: TGTGCCAGCAAGACAGCTGGAAGAAACACCATATATTTT
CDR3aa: CASKTAGRNTIYF

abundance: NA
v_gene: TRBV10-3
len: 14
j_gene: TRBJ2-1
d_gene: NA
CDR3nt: TGTGCCATCAGTGAGGGACAGCTATACAATGAGCAGTTCTTC
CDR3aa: CAISEGQLYNEQFF

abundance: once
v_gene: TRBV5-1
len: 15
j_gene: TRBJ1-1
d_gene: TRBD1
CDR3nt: TGCGCCAGCAGCACCCGACAGGGGGCAGTCGCTGAAGCTTTCTTT
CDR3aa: CASSTRQGAVAEAFF

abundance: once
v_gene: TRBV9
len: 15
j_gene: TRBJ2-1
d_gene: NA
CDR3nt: TGTGCCAGCAGCGTAGATGAGGGAGAGGGCAATGAGCAGTTCTTC
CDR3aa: CASSVDEGEGNEQFF

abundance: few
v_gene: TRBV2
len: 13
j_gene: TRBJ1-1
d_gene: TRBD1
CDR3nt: TGTGCCAGCAGTTTGCAGGGGGCCACTGAAGCTTTCTTT
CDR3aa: CASSLQGATEAFF

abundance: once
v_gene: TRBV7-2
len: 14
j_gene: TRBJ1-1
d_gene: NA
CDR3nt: TGTGCCAGCAGCTTAAGCAGGGTGAACACTGAAGCTTTCTTT
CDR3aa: CASSLSRVNTEAFF

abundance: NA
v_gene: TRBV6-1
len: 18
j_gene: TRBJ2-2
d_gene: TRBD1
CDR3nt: TGTGCCAGCAGTGAAGAGGGGACAGCACTAGGGTGGCCCGGGGAGCTGTTTTTT
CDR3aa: CASSEEGTALGWPGELFF

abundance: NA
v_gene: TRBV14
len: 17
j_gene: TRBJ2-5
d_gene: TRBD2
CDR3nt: TGTGCCAGCAGCCAAGGGAACGGGAGGACGGGGTTGGAGACCCAGTACTTC
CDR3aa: CASSQGNGRTGLETQYF

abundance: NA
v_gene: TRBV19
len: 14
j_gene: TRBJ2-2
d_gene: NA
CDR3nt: TGTGCCAGTAGAATATCGGGTTACACCGGGGAGCTGTTTTTT
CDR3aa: CASRISGYTGELFF

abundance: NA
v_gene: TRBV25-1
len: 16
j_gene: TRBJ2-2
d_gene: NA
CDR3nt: TGTGCCAGCAGTGAATCTAGGGGGGGTGGCACCGGGGAGCTGTTTTTT
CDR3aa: CASSESRGGGTGELFF

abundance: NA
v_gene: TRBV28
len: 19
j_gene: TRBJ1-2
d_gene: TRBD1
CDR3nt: TGTGCCAGCAGTCGAACCGACCCGGGACAGATGTCTTCTACCTATGGCTACACCTTC
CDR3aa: CASSRTDPGQMSSTYGYTF

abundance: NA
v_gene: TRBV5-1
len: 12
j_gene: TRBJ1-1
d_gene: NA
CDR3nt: TGCGCCAGCAGACACAGGGACACTGAAGCTTTCTTT
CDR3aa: CASRHRDTEAFF

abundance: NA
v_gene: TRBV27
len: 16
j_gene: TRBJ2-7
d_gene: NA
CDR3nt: TGTGCCAGCAGCCGAGGGAAGGGTGCCAGCTCCTACGAGCAGTACTTC
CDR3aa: CASSRGKGASSYEQYF

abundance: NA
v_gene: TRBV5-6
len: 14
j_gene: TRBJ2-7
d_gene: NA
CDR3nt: TGTGCCAGCAGCTTGGCGGTAGCAGTCTACGAGCAGTACTTC
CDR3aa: CASSLAVAVYEQYF

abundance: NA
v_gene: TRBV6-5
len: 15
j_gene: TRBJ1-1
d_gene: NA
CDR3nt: TGTGCCAGCAGTTACTCGTCGGGGATGAACACTGAAGCTTTCTTT
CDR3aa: CASSYSSGMNTEAFF

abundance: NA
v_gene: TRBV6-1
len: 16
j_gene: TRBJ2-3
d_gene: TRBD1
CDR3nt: TGTGCCAGCAGTGAAGCCGGGACAGGGAGCACAGATACGCAGTATTTT
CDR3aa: CASSEAGTGSTDTQYF

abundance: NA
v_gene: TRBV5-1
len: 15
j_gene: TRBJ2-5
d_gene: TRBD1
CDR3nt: TGCGCCAGCAGCTTAGGACAGGGGGCGAAGGAGACCCAGTACTTC
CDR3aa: CASSLGQGAKETQYF

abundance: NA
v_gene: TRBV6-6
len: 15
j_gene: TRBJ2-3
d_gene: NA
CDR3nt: TGTGCCAGCAGTTACACTAGTAGGCCGGCAGATACGCAGTATTTT
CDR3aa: CASSYTSRPADTQYF

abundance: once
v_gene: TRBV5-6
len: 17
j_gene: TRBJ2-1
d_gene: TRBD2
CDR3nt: TGTGCCAGCAGCTTGGTTAGCGGGGGGGCCTGGAACAATGAGCAGTTCTTC
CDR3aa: CASSLVSGGAWNNEQFF

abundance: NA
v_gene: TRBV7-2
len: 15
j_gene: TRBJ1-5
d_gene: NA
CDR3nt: TGTGCCAGCAGCTTAGGTCTAGGGGTCGGCGAGCCCCAGCATTTT
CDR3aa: CASSLGLGVGEPQHF

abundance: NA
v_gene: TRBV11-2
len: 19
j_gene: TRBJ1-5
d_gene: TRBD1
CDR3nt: TGTGCCAGCAGCTTAGACGGGACAGGGAACTCCCAGAGGGATCAGCCCCAGCATTTT
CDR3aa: CASSLDGTGNSQRDQPQHF

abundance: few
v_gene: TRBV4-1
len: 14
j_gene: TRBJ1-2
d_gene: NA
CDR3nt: TGCGCCAGCAGCCACAGGGAGGCGGACTATGGCTACACCTTC
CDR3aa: CASSHREADYGYTF

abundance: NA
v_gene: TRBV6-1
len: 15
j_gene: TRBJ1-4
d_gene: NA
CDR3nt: TGTGCCAGCAGTGAAATGCCCAGGTTTAATGAAAAACTGTTTTTT
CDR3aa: CASSEMPRFNEKLFF

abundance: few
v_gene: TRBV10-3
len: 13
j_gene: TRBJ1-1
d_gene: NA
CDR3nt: TGTGCCATATCCAGGGACATTAACACTGAAGCTTTCTTT
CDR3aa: CAISRDINTEAFF

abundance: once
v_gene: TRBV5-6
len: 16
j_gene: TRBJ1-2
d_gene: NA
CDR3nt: TGTGCCAGCAGCTTTTGGACATCACGTTCTGACTATGGCTACACCTTC
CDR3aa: CASSFWTSRSDYGYTF

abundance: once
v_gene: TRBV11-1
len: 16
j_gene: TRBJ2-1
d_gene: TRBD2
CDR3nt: TGTGCCAGCAGCCCCCTTTTCACTAGCGGCTACAATGAGCAGTTCTTC
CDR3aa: CASSPLFTSGYNEQFF

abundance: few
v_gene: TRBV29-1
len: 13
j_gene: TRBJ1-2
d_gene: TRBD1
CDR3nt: TGCAGCGTTGATACGGGGACAGGGTATGGCTACACCTTC
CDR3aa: CSVDTGTGYGYTF

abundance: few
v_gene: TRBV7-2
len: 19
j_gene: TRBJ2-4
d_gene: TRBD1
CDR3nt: TGTGCCAGCAGCTCCGTTAGGACAGGGGGACATCTAGCCAAAAACATTCAGTACTTC
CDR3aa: CASSSVRTGGHLAKNIQYF

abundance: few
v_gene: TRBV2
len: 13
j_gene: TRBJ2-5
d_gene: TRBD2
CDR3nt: TGTGCCAGCAGTGCAAGGGAGGGAGAGACCCAGTACTTC
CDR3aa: CASSAREGETQYF

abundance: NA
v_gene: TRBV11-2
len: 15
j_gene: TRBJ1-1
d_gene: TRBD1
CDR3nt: TGTGCCAGCAGCTCCGGGACAGGGTACACTGATGAAGCTTTCTTT
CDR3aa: CASSSGTGYTDEAFF

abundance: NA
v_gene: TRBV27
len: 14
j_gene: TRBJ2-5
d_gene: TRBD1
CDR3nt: TGTGCCAGCAGTTTCTTTGACAGGGGAGGGACCCAGTACTTC
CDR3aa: CASSFFDRGGTQYF

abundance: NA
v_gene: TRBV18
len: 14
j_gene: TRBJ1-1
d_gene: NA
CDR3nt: TGTGCCAGCTCACCTACAGGACTGAACACTGAAGCTTTCTTT
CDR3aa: CASSPTGLNTEAFF

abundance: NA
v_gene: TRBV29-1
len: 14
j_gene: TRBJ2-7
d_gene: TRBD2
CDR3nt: TGCAGCGTTGCTTCTAGCGGGATAGTTTACGAGCAGTACTTC
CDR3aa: CSVASSGIVYEQYF

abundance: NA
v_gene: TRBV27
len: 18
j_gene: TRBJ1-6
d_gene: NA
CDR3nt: TGTGCCAGCAGTCCCAGCAGGACAAGCCGCTCCTATAATTCACCCCTCCACTTT
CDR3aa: CASSPSRTSRSYNSPLHF

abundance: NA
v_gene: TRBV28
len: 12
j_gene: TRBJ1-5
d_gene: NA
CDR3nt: TGTGTTGTGGCCGATGGCAATCAGCCCCAGCATTTT
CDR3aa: CVVADGNQPQHF

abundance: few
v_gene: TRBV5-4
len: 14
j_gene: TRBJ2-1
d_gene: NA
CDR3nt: TGTGCCAGCAGCTTGGGGGTTAAGGAGAATGAGCAGTTCTTC
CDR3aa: CASSLGVKENEQFF

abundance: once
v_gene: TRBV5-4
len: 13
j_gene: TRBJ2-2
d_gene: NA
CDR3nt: TGTGCCAGCAGCTTGGATCCTGCGGCGGAGCTGTTTTTT
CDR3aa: CASSLDPAAELFF

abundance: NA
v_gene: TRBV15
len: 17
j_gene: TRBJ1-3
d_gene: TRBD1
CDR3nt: TGTGCCACCAGCAGAGGAACAATACAGGGGGCGGGAAACACCATATATTTT
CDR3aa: CATSRGTIQGAGNTIYF

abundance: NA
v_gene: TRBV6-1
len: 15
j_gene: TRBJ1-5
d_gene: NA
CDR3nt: TGTGCCAGCAGTGAGGGGGCGGCTAGCAATCAGCCCCAGCATTTT
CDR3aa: CASSEGAASNQPQHF